This TCR beta chain derives from a study of Graves' ophthalmopathy and Graves' hyperthyroidism. Study context: There was a collection of peripheral blood at initial diagnosis, before any treatment.

General study results and limits: The authors also found most expanded thyroid clonotypes above 0.001 frequency in blood.

The germline V gene encodes CDR1 MNHEY and CDR2 SVGEGT. CDR3 length equals 15 residues. The V end was cut by 7 bases, the J end by 4 bases, with 16 bases between. Amplification targeted the TCR beta CDR3 regions, with RNA transcripts as the source material. An initial RT-PCR round employing HTBI primers preceded a second-round multiplex PCR. TCRdb fed the multiplex PCR reads into MiXCR, producing one record per CDR3 protein. The data contain some 200,000 distinct CDR3 sequences, around 28% of them singletons. This clonotype was seen repeatedly, ten times or more. As yet, its antigen is unknown. Patients were excluded if they had other autoimmune diseases or uncontrolled infections, and likewise if pregnancy or lactation applied. A roughly 10 ml volume of fresh peripheral blood provided the PBMCs.

V gene TRBV6-2 or TRBV6-3 combines with J gene TRBJ2-2; the D gene is possibly TRBD2 (7 bases). The sequencing input was peripheral blood. The clonotype originates from a middle-aged man with Graves' ophthalmopathy. The CDR3 loop reads CASTRRGAGTGELFF. In DNA, the CDR3 is TGTGCCAGCACCCGCCGGGGGGCGGGCACCGGGGAGCTGTTTTTT.